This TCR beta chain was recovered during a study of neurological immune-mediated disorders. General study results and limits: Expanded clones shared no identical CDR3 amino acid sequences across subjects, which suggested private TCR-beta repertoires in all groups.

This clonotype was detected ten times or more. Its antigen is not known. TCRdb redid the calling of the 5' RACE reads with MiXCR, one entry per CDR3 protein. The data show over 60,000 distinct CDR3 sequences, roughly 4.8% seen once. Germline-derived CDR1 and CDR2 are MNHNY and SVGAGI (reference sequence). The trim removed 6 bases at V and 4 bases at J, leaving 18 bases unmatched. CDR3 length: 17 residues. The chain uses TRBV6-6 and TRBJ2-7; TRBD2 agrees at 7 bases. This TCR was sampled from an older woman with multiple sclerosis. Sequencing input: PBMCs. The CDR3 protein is CASRSWGGRVKEYEQYF. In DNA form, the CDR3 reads TGTGCCAGCAGGTCCTGGGGAGGGAGGGTCAAAGAGTACGAGCAGTACTTC.